The 5 T cell receptor beta chains below come from one sample, sequenced in a study of T cells in Graves' hyperthyroidism and ophthalmopathy. Template material for amplifying TCR beta CDR3 regions consisted of RNA transcripts. Using the HTBI primer set, a first-round RT-PCR was run on the TCR CDR3. Each CDR3 protein gets one entry after TCRdb re-called the multiplex PCR reads with MiXCR. The sample lists hundreds of thousands of distinct CDR3 sequences, around 20% seen once, with around a third in the top ten. Input material: blood. The receptor set was obtained from a man aged 25 to 45 with Graves' ophthalmopathy.

This clonotype has a handful of counts. The chain is built from TRBV20-1 and TRBJ1-2; D is uncertain. Germline lookup yields CDR1 DFQATT and CDR2 SNEGSKA (reference sequence). This CDR3 has 12 residues. V was cut by 7 bases and J by 0 bases, with 9 bases left in between. For the CDR3, the DNA is TGCAGTGGTACCCAACCTAACTATGGCTACACCTTC. It specifies CSGTQPNYGYTF.

This clonotype was counted between two and nine times. The J gene is TRBJ2-7, the V gene TRBV7-9; 7 bases agree with TRBD1. Germline loops: CDR1 SEHNR, CDR2 FQNEAQ (reference sequence). Trimming cost V 6 bases and J 4 bases; bases outside gene matches: 12. CDR3 length equals 15 residues. The CDR3 reads CASSDTGTARYEQYF. The CDR3 DNA is TGTGCCAGCAGTGACACCGGGACAGCAAGGTACGAGCAGTACTTC.

This sequence joins TRBV29-1 and TRBJ2-3, with TRBD2 identical over 13 bases. The germline V gene encodes CDR1 SQVTM and CDR2 ANQGSEA. The length of the CDR3 is 15 residues. Trimming took 7 bases from V and 2 from J; bases not matched to a gene: 6. CDR3 residues: CSGVTSGGFTDTQYF. The CDR3 nucleotides are TGCAGCGGGGTGACTAGCGGGGGGTTCACAGATACGCAGTATTTT.

V usage is TRBV5-6 and J usage is TRBJ2-6, with D uncertain. With 4 bases removed from V and 1 base from J, the gap between germline ends came to 9 bases. The CDR3 is 15 amino acids. CDR1 is SGHDT, CDR2 YYEEEE, per germline. This CDR3 reads CASSRGRSGANVLTF. The CDR3 DNA sequence: TGTGCCAGCAGCAGAGGACGATCTGGGGCCAACGTCCTGACTTTC. The whole variable domain, filled in from reference TRBV5-6 and TRBJ2-6, reads DAGVTQSPTHLIKTRGQQVTLRCSPKSGHDTVSWYQQALGQGPQFIFQYYEEEERQRGNFPDRFSGHQFPNYSSELNVNALLLGDSALYLCASSRGRSGANVLTFGAGSRLTVL.

This chain connects TRBV20-1 to TRBJ2-7; 9 bases are a match to TRBD2. Germline trimming cut 0 bases from V and 6 bases from J; bases unmatched to any gene: 6. The CDR3 consists of 14 residues. Germline V gene lookup returns CDR1 DFQATT and CDR2 SNEGSKA (reference sequence). CDR3 sequence reads: CSARERSGSGEQYF. CDR3 sequence (DNA): TGCAGTGCTAGAGAACGTAGCGGGAGTGGCGAGCAGTACTTC.